This T cell receptor (beta chain) was documented in a study of blood T cell repertoires in COVID-19. Study in general: COVID-19 samples from acute and convalescent phases originated in the United States, Italy and Spain. PBMCs, B-cell-depleted T cells, or T cells provided the cDNA or gDNA that made up the material.

In this sample, this clone turned up once. The V and J ends lost 5 bases and 8 bases respectively, with 9 bases between them. Germline lookup yields CDR1 MDHEN and CDR2 SYDVKM. CDR3 length: 11 residues. Libraries were prepared by immunoSEQ multiplex PCR; TCRdb keeps only in-frame clonotypes and omits some of them. The sample records about 120,000 clones, around nine tenths being singletons. The V and J genes are TRBV28 and TRBJ1-2, with D possibly matching TRBD1 (5 bases). The sequenced material came from peripheral blood. This sequence was found in a human donor with acute or convalescent COVID-19. The donor label of this sample is uncertain. The CDR3 sequence: CASSETGGYTF. CDR3 nucleotides: TGTGCCAGCAGTGAAACAGGCGGCTACACCTTC.